One and the same sample provided the 3 T cell receptor beta chains below, sequenced in a study of shared clonotypes between healthy human individuals. The protocol was immunoSEQ multiplex PCR, while the TCRdb copy is restricted to in-frame clones and leaves out a portion. The data contain a few hundred thousand clones, more than 95% of them seen just once; the ten biggest clones take up approximately 0.057%. Input material: naive CD4+ T cells sorted from blood. Subset specified: CD45RA+ positively selected. The receptors derive from a woman under 40 in good health.

In nucleotides, the CDR3 is TGTGCCAGCAGTACGCACGCGGGAGCGAACTATGGCTACACCTTC. This sequence encodes CASSTHAGANYGYTF. The J gene is TRBJ1-2, the V gene TRBV28; no definite D call. Trimming took 5 bases from V and 2 from J, leaving 15 bases between them. The CDR3 runs 15 residues. CDR1 MDHEN and CDR2 SYDVKM come from the germline V gene.

V is TRBV7-3 and J is TRBJ2-3, with D perhaps TRBD1 (5 bases). The ends were cut back, 3 bases at V and 0 bases at J, with 10 bases in the middle. The CDR3 length is 15 residues. Germline CDR1 SGHTA, CDR2 FQGTGA. The CDR3 coding sequence is TGTGCCAGCAGCTTGTATGCAGGGAGCACAGATACGCAGTATTTT. Residues: CASSLYAGSTDTQYF.

The table lists this clone with a count of one. J is TRBJ2-3 and V is TRBV19; the match to TRBD2 covers 10 bases. Trimming removed 3 bases from V and 3 bases from J; junction bases left unmatched: 3. Per germline, CDR1 LNHDA and CDR2 SQIVND (reference sequence). CDR3 length: 15 residues. The CDR3 coding sequence is TGTGCCAGTAGTATGGGTAGCGGGAGGACAGATACGCAGTATTTT. Translating it yields CASSMGSGRTDTQYF. Supplemented by reference TRBV19 and TRBJ2-3, the full variable domain reads DGGITQSPKYLFRKEGQNVTLSCEQNLNHDAMYWYRQDPGQGLRLIYYSQIVNDFQKGDIAEGYSVSREKKESFPLTVTSAQKNPTAFYLCASSMGSGRTDTQYFGPGTRLTVL.